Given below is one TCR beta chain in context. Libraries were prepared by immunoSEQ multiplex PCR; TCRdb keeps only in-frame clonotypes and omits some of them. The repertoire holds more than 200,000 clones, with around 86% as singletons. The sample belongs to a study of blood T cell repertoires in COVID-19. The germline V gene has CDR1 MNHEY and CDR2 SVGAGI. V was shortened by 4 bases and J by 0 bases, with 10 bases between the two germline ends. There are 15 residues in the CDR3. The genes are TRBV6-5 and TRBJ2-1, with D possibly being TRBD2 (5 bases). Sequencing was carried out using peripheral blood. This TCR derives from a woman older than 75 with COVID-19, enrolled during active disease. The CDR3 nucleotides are TGTGCCAGCAGTTCGAAGAGGGTCTCCTACAATGAGCAGTTCTTC. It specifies CASSSKRVSYNEQFF.